The present T cell receptor (beta chain) was sequenced within a study of monozygotic twins with inflammatory bowel disease. Germline CDR1 SGHAT, CDR2 FQNNGV. The CDR3 spans 15 residues. TCRdb reprocessed the 5' RACE reads, with one entry per CDR3 protein and no DNA. The table lists over 150,000 distinct CDR3 sequences. This chain uses TRBV11-2 with TRBJ1-4. Sequencing used blood. The receptor's source is a human donor with ulcerative colitis or Crohn's disease, or a healthy co-twin of an affected twin (not recorded which). The CDR3 spells CASSNLRGRDEKLFF.